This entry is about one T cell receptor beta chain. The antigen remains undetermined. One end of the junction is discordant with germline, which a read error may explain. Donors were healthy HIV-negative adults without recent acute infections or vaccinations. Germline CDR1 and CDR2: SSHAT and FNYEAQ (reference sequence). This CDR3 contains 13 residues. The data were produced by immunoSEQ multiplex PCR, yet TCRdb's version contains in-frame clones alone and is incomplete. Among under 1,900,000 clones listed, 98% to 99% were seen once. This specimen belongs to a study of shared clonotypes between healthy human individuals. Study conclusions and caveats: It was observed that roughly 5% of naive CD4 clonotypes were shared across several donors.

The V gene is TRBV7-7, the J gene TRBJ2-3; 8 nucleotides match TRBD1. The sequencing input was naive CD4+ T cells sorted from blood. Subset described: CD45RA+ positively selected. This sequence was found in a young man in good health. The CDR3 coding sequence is TGTGCTAGCAGTCAGGGGGCCACAGATACGCAGTATTTT. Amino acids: CASSQGATDTQYF.